This T cell receptor (beta chain) was identified in a study of siplizumab effects on memory and regulatory T cells. For this clone: Its antigen is undetermined.

General study results and limits: Proliferating siplizumab-culture Treg suppressive function went unconfirmed. In the presence of siplizumab, alloreactive sequences traceable to unstimulated CD4+ memory cells were significantly reduced. In unstimulated cells, naive T cells appeared more diverse than memory T cells and seemed major alloresponse contributors.

Germline CDR1 and CDR2: SGHVS and FQNEAQ. The germline V and J ends were trimmed by 2 bases and 2 bases, with 13 bases remaining between them. The CDR3 loop spans 15 amino acids. TCRdb keeps only in-frame clones here, not all; method: immunoSEQ multiplex PCR. The table records around 120,000 clones, about 94% of them present only once. The specimen was non-Treg CD4+ T cells sorted from blood. This chain uses TRBV7-8 with TRBJ2-7; weak D call: TRBD1 (5 bases). This clonotype originated in a human donor in good health. The CDR3 here is CASSLTRTSTYEQYF. The CDR3 nucleotides read TGTGCCAGCAGCTTAACCCGGACATCGACCTACGAGCAGTACTTC.